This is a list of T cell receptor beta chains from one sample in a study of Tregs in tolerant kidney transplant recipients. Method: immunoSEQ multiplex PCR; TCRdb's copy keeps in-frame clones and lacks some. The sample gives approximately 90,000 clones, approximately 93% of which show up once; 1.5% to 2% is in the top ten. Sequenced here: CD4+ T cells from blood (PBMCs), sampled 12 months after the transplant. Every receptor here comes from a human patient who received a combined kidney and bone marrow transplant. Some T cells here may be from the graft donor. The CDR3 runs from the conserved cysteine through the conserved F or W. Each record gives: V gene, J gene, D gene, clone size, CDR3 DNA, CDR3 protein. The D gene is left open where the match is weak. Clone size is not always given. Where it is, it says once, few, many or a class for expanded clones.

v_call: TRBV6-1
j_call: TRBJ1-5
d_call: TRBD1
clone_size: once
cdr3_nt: TGTGCCAGCACCCGGGGACAGAATCAGCCCCAGCATTTT
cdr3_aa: CASTRGQNQPQHF

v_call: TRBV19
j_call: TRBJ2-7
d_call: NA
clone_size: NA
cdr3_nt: TGTGCCAGTAGTGTCAGGGGCTACGAGCAGTACTTC
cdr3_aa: CASSVRGYEQYF

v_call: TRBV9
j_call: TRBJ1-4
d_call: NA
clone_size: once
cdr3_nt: TGTGCCAGCAGCGAACAGGGTACCCCTAATGAAAAACTGTTTTTT
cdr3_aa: CASSEQGTPNEKLFF

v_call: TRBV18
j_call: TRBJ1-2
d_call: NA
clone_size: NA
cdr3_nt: TGTGCCAGCTCACTTGACAACCAAGCTAACTATGGCTACACCTTC
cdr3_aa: CASSLDNQANYGYTF

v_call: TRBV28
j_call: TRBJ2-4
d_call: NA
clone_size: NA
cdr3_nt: TGTGCCAGCAGTTCCCCGACAGAAATACACAAAAACATTCAGTACTTC
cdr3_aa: CASSSPTEIHKNIQYF

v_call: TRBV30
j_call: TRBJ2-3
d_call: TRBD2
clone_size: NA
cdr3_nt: TGTGCCTGGAGTGGATGGCTAGCGGGAGGAAGGAATACGCAGTATTTT
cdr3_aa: CAWSGWLAGGRNTQYF

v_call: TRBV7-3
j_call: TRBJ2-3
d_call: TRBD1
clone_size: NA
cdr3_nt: TGTGCCAGCAGCTCACAGGGGACGGGAGATACGCAGTATTTT
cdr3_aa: CASSSQGTGDTQYF

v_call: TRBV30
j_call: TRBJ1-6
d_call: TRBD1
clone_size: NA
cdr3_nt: TGTGCCTGGGACAGGGTAGGTTCACCCCTCCACTTT
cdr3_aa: CAWDRVGSPLHF

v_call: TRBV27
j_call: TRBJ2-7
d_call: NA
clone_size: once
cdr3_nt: TGTGCCAGCAGTCCCGCCCCTGGCAGGGCCTCCTACGAGCAGTACTTC
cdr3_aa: CASSPAPGRASYEQYF

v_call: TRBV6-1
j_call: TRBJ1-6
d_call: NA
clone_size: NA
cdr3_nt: TGTGCCAGCATTTTCGGGGATAATTCACCCCTCCACTTT
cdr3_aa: CASIFGDNSPLHF

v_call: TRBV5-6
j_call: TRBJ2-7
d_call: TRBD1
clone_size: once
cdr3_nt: TGTGCCAGCAGCCCTACCGGGACAGTCTACTACGAGCAGTACTTC
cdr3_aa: CASSPTGTVYYEQYF

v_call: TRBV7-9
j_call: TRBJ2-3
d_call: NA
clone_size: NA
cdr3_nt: TGTGCCAGCAGCTTAACCGGGACAGATACGCAGTATTTT
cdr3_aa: CASSLTGTDTQYF

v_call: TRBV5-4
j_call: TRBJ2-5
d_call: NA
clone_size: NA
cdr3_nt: TGTGCCAGCAGCCGGGGACCTAGGCTCAGGGGGGAAGAGACCCAGTACTTC
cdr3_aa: CASSRGPRLRGEETQYF

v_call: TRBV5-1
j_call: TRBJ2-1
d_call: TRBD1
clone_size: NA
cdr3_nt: TGCGCCAGCAGCGATGGCCCCTTGGGACAGGGGGCAGGTGAGCAGTTCTTC
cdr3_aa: CASSDGPLGQGAGEQFF

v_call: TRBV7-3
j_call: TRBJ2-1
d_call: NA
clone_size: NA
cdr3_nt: TGTGCCAGCAGCTTAACGTCACGGAATGAGCAGTTCTTC
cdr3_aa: CASSLTSRNEQFF